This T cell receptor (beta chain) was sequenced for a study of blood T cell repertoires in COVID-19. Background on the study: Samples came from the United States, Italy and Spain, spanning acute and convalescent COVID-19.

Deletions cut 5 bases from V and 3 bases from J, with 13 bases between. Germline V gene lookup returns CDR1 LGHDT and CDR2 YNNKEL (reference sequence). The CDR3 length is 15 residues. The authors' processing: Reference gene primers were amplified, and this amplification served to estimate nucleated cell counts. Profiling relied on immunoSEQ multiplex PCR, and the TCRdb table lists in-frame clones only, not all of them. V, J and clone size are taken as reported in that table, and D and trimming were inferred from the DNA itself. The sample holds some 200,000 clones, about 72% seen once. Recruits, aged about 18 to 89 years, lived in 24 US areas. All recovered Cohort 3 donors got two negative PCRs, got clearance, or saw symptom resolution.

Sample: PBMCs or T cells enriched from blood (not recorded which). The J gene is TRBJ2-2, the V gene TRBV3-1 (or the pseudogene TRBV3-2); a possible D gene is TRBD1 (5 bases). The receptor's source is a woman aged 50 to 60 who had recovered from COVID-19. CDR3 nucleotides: TGTGCCAGCAGCGTTCGGGTGGGGCACACCGGGGAGCTGTTTTTT. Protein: CASSVRVGHTGELFF.